This TCR beta chain was identified during a study of T cells in Graves' hyperthyroidism and ophthalmopathy. There are many counts of this clonotype. Antigen unknown. General study results and limits: A 13 V-J model separated ophthalmopathy from stable hyperthyroidism.

RNA transcripts gave rise to amplified TCR beta CDR3 regions. First-round RT-PCR with HTBI primers amplified the TCR CDR3 region. In TCRdb, the multiplex PCR reads were re-called with MiXCR into one record per CDR3 protein. There are fewer than 800,000 distinct CDR3 sequences in the sample; about 17% occur only once, and approximately 8% lies in the top ten. In patients aged 18 to 65, hyperthyroidism was newly diagnosed, with duration under 2 months. Together with thyroid ultrasound, orbital computed tomography, serum thyroxine and TRAb, clinical symptoms were used for diagnoses. The PBMCs had their origin in roughly 9.8 ml of fresh peripheral blood. Sequenced sample: blood. This clonotype was obtained from a young man with Graves' hyperthyroidism.

CDR3 region: CSARDRAGAHYNEQFF. CDR3 nucleotide sequence: TGCAGTGCTAGAGATCGGGCGGGAGCACACTACAATGAGCAGTTCTTC. The rearrangement uses TRBV20-1 and TRBJ2-1; 7 positions match TRBD2. The trim removed 0 bases at V and 3 bases at J, leaving 8 bases unmatched. The CDR3 has 16 residues. CDR1 is DFQATT and CDR2 is SNEGSKA in the germline V gene (reference sequence).